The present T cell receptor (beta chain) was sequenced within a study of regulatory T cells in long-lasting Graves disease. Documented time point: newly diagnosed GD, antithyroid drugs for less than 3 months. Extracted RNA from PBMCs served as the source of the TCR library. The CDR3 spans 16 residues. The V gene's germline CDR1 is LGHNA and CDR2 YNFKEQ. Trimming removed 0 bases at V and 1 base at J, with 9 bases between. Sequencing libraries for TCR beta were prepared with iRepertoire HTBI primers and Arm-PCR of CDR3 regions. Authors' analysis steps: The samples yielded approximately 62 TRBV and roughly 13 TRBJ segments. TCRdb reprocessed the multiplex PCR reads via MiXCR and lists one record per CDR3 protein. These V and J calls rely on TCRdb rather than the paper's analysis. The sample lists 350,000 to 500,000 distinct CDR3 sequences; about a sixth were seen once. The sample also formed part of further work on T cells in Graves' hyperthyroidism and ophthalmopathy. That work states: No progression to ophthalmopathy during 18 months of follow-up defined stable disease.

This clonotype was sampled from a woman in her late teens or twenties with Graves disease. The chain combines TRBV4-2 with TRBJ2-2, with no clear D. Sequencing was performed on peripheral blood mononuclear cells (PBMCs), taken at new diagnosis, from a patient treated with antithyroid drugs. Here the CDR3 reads CASSQDGNMNTGELFF. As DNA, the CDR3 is TGTGCCAGCAGCCAAGATGGAAACATGAACACCGGGGAGCTGTTTTTT.